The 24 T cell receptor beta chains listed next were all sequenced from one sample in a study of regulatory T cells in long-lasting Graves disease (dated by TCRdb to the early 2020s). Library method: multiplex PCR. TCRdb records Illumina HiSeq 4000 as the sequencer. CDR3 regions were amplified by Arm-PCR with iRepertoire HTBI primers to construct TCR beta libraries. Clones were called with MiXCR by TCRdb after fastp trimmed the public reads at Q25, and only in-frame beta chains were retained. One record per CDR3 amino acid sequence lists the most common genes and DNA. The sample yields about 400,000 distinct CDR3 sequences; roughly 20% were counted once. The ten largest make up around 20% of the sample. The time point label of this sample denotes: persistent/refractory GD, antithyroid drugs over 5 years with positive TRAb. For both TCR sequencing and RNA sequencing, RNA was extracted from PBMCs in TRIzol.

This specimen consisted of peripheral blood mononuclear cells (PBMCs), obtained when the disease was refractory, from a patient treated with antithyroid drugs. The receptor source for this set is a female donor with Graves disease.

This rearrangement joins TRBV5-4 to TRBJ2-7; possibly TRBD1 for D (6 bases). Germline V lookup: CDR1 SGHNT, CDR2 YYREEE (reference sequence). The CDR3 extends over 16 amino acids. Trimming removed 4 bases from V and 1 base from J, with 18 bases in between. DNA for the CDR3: TGTGCCAGCAGCGACCAAAGGACAGCCCCTTCCTACGAGCAGTACTTC. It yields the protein CASSDQRTAPSYEQYF.

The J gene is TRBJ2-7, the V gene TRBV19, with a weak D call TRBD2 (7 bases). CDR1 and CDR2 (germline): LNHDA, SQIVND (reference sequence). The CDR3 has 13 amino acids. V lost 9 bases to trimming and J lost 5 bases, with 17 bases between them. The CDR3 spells CASLGGAGDEQYF. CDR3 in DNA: TGTGCCAGCCTGGGGGGCGCGGGGGACGAGCAGTACTTC.

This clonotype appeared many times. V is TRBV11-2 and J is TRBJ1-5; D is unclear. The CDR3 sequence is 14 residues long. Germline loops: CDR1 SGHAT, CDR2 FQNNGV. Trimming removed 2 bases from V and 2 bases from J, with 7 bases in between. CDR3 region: CASSLFGGNQPQHF. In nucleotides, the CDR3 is TGTGCCAGCAGCTTATTTGGCGGCAATCAGCCCCAGCATTTT.

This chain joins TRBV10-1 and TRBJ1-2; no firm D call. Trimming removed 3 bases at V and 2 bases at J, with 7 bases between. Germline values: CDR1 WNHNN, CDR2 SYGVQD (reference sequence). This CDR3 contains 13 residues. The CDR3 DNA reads TGCGCCAGCAGTGAACAGCCAAACTATGGCTACACCTTC. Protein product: CASSEQPNYGYTF.

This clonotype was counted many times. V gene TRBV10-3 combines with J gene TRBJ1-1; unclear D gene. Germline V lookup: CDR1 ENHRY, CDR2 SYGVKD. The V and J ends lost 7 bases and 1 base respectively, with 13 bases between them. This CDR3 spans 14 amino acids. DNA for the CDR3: TGTGCCATCAAAGAGGAGGAGCAGAACACTGAAGCTTTCTTT. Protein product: CAIKEEEQNTEAFF.

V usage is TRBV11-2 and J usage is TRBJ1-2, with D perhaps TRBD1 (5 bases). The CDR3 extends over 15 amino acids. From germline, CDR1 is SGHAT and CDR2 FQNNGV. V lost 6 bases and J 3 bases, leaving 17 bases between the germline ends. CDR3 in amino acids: CASSSYVGRDYGYTF. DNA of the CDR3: TGTGCCAGCAGTTCGTACGTGGGCAGGGACTATGGCTACACCTTC. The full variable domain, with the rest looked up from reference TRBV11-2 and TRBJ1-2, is EAGVAQSPRYKIIEKRQSVAFWCNPISGHATLYWYQQILGQGPKLLIQFQNNGVVDDSQLPKDRFSAERLKGVDSTLKIQPAKLEDSAVYLCASSSYVGRDYGYTFGSGTRLTVV.

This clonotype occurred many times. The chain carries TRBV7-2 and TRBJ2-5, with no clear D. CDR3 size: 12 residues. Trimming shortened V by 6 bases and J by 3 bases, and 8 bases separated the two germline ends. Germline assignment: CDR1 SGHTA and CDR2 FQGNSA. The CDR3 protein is CASSLAEETQYF. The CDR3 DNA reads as TGTGCCAGCAGTTTGGCTGAAGAGACCCAGTACTTC.

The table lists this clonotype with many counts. As DNA, the CDR3 is TGTGCCAGCAGCGATCCGGACAGCCCGTGGAAACTGTTTTTT. Amino acid sequence: CASSDPDSPWKLFF. The V call is TRBV6-2 or TRBV6-3, the J call TRBJ1-4; D is perhaps TRBD1 (6 bases). V lost 6 bases and J 11 bases, leaving 19 bases between the germline ends. The CDR3 totals 14 residues. The germline V gene encodes CDR1 MNHEY and CDR2 SVGEGT.

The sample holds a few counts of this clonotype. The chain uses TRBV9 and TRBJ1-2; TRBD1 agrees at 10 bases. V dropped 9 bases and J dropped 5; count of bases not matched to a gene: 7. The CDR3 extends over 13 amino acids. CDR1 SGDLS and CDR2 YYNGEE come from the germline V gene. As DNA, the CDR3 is TGTGCCACCTCGACAGGGGGCAATTATGGCTACACCTTC. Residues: CATSTGGNYGYTF.

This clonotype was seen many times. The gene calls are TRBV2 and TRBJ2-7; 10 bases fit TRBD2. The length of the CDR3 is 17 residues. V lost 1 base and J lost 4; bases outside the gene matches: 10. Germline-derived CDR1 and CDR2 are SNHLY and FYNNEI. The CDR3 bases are TGTGCCAGCAGTGAAGAAGGCCCAGCGGGAGGGCAATACGAGCAGTACTTC. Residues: CASSEEGPAGGQYEQYF.

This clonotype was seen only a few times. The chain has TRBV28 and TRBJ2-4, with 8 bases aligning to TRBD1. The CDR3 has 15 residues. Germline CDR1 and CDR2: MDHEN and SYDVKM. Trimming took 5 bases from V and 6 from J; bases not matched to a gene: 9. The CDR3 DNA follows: TGTGCCAGCAGTCTCGAGAGGACAGGGAGAAACATTCAGTACTTC. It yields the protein CASSLERTGRNIQYF. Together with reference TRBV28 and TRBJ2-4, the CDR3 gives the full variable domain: DVKVTQSSRYLVKRTGEKVFLECVQDMDHENMFWYRQDPGLGLRLIYFSYDVKMKEKGDIPEGYSVSREKKERFSLILESASTNQTSMYLCASSLERTGRNIQYFGAGTRLSVL.

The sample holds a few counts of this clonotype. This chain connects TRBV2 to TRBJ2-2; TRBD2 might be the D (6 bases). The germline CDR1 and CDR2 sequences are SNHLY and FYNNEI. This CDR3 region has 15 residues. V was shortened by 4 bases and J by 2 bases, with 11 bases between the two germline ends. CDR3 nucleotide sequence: TGTGCCAGCAGTGGAGGGAGGACCAACACCGGGGAGCTGTTTTTT. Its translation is CASSGGRTNTGELFF.

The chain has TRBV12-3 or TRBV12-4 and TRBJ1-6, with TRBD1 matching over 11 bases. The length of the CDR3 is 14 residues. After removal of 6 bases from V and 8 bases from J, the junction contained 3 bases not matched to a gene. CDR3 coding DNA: TGTGCCAGCAGCGGACAGGGGGCTTATTCACCCCTCCACTTT. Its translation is CASSGQGAYSPLHF.

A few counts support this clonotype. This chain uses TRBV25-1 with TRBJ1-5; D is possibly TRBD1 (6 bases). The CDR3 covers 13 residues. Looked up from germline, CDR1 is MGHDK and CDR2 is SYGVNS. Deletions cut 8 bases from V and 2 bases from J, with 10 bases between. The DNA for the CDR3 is TGTGCCAGCGAAAGGACAGGCAATCAGCCCCAGCATTTT. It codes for CASERTGNQPQHF.

The CDR3 sequence: CASSSTQLSTDTQYF. Here the CDR3 DNA reads TGCGCCAGCAGCTCAACCCAGCTTAGCACAGATACGCAGTATTTT. This chain links TRBV5-1 with TRBJ2-3; D ambiguous. This CDR3 has 15 amino acids. Germline values: CDR1 SGHRS, CDR2 YFSETQ. Deletions cut 3 bases from V and 0 bases from J, with 11 bases between. Full variable domain (rest looked up from reference TRBV5-1 and TRBJ2-3): KAGVTQTPRYLIKTRGQQVTLSCSPISGHRSVSWYQQTPGQGLQFLFEYFSETQRNKGNFPGRFSGRQFSNSRSEMNVSTLELGDSALYLCASSSTQLSTDTQYFGPGTRLTVL.

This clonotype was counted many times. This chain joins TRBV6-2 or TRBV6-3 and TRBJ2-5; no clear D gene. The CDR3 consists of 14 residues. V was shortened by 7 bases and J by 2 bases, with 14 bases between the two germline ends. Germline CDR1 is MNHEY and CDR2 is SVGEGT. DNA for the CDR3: TGTGCCAGCACCGAACCGGTGTGGCAAGAGACCCAGTACTTC. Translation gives CASTEPVWQETQYF.

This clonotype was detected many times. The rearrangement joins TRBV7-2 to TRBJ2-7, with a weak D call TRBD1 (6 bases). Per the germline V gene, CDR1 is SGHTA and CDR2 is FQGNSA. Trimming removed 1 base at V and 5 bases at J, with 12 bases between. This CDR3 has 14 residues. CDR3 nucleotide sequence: TGTGCCAGCAGCTTAGGCAGGGGCAACCACGAGCAGTACTTC. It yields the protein CASSLGRGNHEQYF. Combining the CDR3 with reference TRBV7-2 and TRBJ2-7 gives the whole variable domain GAGVSQSPSNKVTEKGKDVELRCDPISGHTALYWYRQSLGQGLEFLIYFQGNSAPDKSGLPSDRFSAERTGGSVSTLTIQRTQQEDSAVYLCASSLGRGNHEQYFGPGTRLTVT.

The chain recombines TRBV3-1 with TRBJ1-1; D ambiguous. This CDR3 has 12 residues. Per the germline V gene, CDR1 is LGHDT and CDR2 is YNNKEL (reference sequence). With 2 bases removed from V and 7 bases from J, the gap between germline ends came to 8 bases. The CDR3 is CASSQPYGEAFF. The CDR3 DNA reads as TGTGCCAGCAGCCAACCGTACGGTGAAGCTTTCTTT.

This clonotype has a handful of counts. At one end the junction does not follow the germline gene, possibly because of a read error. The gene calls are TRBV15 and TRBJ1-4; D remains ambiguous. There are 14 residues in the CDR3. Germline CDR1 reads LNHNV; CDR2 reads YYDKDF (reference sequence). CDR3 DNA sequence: TGTGCCACCAGCAGAGACATCACTAATGAAACACTGTTTTTT. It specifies CATSRDITNETLFF.

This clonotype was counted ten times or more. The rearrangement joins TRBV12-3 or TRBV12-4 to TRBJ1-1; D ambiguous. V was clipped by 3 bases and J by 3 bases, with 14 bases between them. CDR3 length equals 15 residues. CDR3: CASSLFWQSDTEAFF. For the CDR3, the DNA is TGTGCCAGCAGTTTGTTTTGGCAGTCGGACACTGAAGCTTTCTTT.

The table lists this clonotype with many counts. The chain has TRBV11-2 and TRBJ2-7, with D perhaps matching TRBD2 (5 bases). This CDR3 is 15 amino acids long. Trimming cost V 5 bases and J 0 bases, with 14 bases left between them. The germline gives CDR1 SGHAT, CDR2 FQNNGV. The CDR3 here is CASSVGLHSSYEQYF. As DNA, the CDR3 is TGTGCCAGCAGCGTTGGACTGCATAGCTCCTACGAGCAGTACTTC.

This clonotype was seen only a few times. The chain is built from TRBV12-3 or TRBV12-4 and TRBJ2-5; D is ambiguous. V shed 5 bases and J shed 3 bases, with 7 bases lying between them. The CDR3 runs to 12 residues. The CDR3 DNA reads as TGTGCCAGCAGTAATACTAAAGAGACCCAGTACTTC. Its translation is CASSNTKETQYF.

The DNA for the CDR3 is TGTGCCAGCAGCTTAAGTCCGAGGGGTAATAGCGGGACGAGCTCCTACGAGCAGTACTTC. Protein sequence: CASSLSPRGNSGTSSYEQYF. The V and J genes are TRBV7-2 and TRBJ2-7; 8 bases are shared with TRBD2. The CDR3 extends over 20 amino acids. Trimming took 2 bases from V and 0 from J; bases not matched to a gene: 18. Germline CDR1 reads SGHTA; CDR2 reads FQGNSA.

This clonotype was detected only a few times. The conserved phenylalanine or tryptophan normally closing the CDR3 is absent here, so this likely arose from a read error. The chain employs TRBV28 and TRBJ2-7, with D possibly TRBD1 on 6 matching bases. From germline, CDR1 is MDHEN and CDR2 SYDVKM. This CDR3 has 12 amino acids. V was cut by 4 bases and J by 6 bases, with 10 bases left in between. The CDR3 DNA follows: TGTGCCAGCAGTTCACAGGGACGCGAGCAGTACCTC. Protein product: CASSSQGREQYL.